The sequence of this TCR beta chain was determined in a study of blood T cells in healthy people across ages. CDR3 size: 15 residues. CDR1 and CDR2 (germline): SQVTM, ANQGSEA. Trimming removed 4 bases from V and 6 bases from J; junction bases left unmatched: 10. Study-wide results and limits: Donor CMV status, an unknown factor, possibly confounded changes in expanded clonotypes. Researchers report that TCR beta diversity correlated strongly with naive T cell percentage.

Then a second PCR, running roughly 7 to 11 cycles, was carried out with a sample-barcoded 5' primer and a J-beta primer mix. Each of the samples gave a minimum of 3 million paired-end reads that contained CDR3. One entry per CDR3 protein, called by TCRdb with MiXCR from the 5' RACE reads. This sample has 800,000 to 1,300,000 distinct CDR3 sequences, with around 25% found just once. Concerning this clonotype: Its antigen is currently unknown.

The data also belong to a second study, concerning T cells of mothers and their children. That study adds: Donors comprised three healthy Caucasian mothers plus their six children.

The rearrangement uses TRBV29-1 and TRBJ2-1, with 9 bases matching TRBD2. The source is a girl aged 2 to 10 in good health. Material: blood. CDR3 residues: CSVVYPWRGGNEQFF. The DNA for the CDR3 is TGCAGCGTTGTTTATCCCTGGCGGGGGGGCAATGAGCAGTTCTTC.